This TCR beta chain was sequenced in a study of blood T cell repertoires in COVID-19 (dated by TCRdb to the early 2020s). About the investigation overall: The collaborator samples originated in the United States, Italy and Spain and spanned the acute and convalescent phases of COVID-19. The sample metadata nearly always contained a de-identified subject ID, COVID-19 status, age in years and sex. HLA class I and class II types, where available, came from metadata supplied by the sample provider rather than from assay-based typing. Deeply sampled blood TCRbeta repertoires from subjects exposed to, actively infected with, or recovered from COVID-19 were included in the dataset. A freely available public database, intended as a resource for researchers studying the immune response to SARS-CoV-2, is where the repertoires were released. The material from the prospective study consisted of cDNA or gDNA derived from T cells, B-cell-depleted T cells, or PBMCs. Samples came from the ongoing ImmuneRACE study (first 160 participants) plus 1,254 subjects from 6 global collaborators.

The germline V gene yields SGHTA for CDR1 and FQGTGA for CDR2. V is pruned by 2 bases and J by 4 bases, leaving 7 bases of the junction without a gene match. The CDR3 has 15 amino acids, counting the end cysteine and phenylalanine. The retained sequence is limited to the CDR3, 45 bases, with the frame set at the first base. TCRbeta CDR3 regions were amplified from genomic DNA by means of the immunoSEQ Assay, a bias-controlled multiplex PCR. The study's own analysis went as follows. Nucleated cell counts per sample were estimated from amplification of reference gene primers within the assay. To quantify the absolute abundance of each unique TCRbeta CDR3 rearrangement, sequence reads were collapsed and filtered. For each sample, productive Simpson clonality was calculated as the square root of Simpson's diversity index over productive rearrangements. TCRdb took over this immuneACCESS table, retaining in-frame rearrangements with V and J assigned. Such tables are incomplete; in checked studies, under half of the missing clones stem from an unresolved V gene, and the remainder is unexplained. The V and J calls and clone size were taken over from that table, and D and trimming were inferred from the DNA. The sample table contains over 100,000 clones; only one count was recorded for roughly four fifths of them. About 5% of the sample rests with the top ten.

Note on this clone: The target of this receptor is not known. No base-level quality is on record; no much larger clone is a single base apart.

Collaborating institutions collected whole blood in K2EDTA tubes following their own protocols. Collaborator samples were shipped for TCRbeta analysis as frozen whole blood, isolated PBMCs, or DNA extracted from either sample type. What the work shows at the level of the full study, not this receptor alone: Clinical and demographic metadata were provided uncurated, with the amount varying by source and participant.

Sequenced input: peripheral blood. The chain is encoded by TRBV7-3 joined to TRBJ2-5; a stretch of 7 junction bases matches TRBD2. This clonotype was obtained from a man in his sixties with acute or convalescent COVID-19. The DNA is TGTGCCAGCAGCTTAGGTCGCGGGGGTTTAGAGACCCAGTACTTC. Translated, this gives CASSLGRGGLETQYF.